These 20 T cell receptor beta chains share one sample of origin, sequenced in a study of beta chain features in type 1 diabetes. Expressed TCRB transcripts were sequenced after all isolated RNA was converted to cDNA. Measured with immunoSEQ multiplex PCR; TCRdb has only the in-frame clones, and not every one. This sample has fewer than 400,000 clones, with approximately 9.7% found just once. Antigen specificity for these receptors is unknown. Findings and limits, study-wide: Shorter TCRB CDR3s, moderately but significantly so, marked every one of the four CD4+ subsets in Type 1 diabetes patients.

The sample was central memory CD4+ T cells from blood. These receptors originate from a young man with type 1 diabetes.

Only a few counts were recorded for this clone. CDR3 loop: CALSKGREGEQYF. The CDR3 region has the DNA TGTGCCTTATCGAAGGGTAGGGAGGGCGAGCAGTACTTC. The V and J genes are TRBV10-3 and TRBJ2-7; 7 bases align to TRBD2. The CDR3 runs to 13 residues. V was clipped by 11 bases and J by 6 bases; unmatched bases: 13. The germline V gene encodes CDR1 ENHRY and CDR2 SYGVKD.

This clone turned up a few times. The V and J genes are TRBV29-1 and TRBJ1-2; weak D call: TRBD1 (5 bases). The CDR3 spans 14 residues. The germline gives CDR1 SQVTM, CDR2 ANQGSEA. V was clipped by 7 bases and J by 5 bases, with 20 bases between them. The CDR3 loop is CSATGASASYGYTF. The CDR3 DNA reads as TGCAGCGCCACCGGGGCCAGCGCCTCATATGGCTACACCTTC.

The chain is built from TRBV14 and TRBJ2-7; TRBD2 matches at 7 bases. There are 13 residues in the CDR3. J lost 6 bases, V lost 4 bases, and 6 bases had no gene match. Germline loops: CDR1 SGHDN, CDR2 FVKESK. DNA of the CDR3: TGTGCCAGCAGCCGGGACTACTTGAGCGAGCAGTACTTC. Its protein is CASSRDYLSEQYF.

This clone appeared a few times. The chain carries TRBV14 and TRBJ2-7; D unclear. The CDR3 is 15 residues long. The germline V gene encodes CDR1 SGHDN and CDR2 FVKESK. The V and J ends lost 4 bases and 7 bases respectively, with 20 bases between them. DNA of the CDR3: TGTGCCAGCAGCCTGTTCGAAGATCAACTACGAGAGCAGTACTTC. It specifies CASSLFEDQLREQYF.

This clone has only a few counts. The V and J genes are TRBV7-2 and TRBJ1-4, with 9 nucleotides matching TRBD1. Germline trimming cut 4 bases from V and 7 bases from J; bases unmatched to any gene: 7. Germline V gene sequence: CDR1 SGHTA, CDR2 FQGNSA. The CDR3 covers 15 residues. Here the CDR3 reads CASSWDRVGTEKLFF. CDR3 DNA: TGTGCCAGCAGCTGGGACAGGGTGGGGACTGAAAAACTGTTTTTT.

This clone showed up just a few times. The V call is TRBV7-2, the J call TRBJ1-1, with TRBD1 identical over 9 bases. The CDR3 covers 14 residues. V trimming: 6 bases; J trimming: 1 base; junction bases outside the gene matches: 3. Germline-derived CDR1 and CDR2 are SGHTA and FQGNSA. The CDR3 is CASRRDRENTEAFF. The CDR3 coding sequence is TGTGCCAGCAGGAGGGACAGGGAGAACACTGAAGCTTTCTTT. Filled out from reference TRBV7-2 and TRBJ1-1, the complete variable domain reads GAGVSQSPSNKVTEKGKDVELRCDPISGHTALYWYRQSLGQGLEFLIYFQGNSAPDKSGLPSDRFSAERTGGSVSTLTIQRTQQEDSAVYLCASRRDRENTEAFFGQGTRLTVV.

The CDR3, as DNA: TGCGCCAGCAGCCAAGGGTCTAGCCGGGAGACCCAGTACTTC. Translated: CASSQGSSRETQYF. V gene TRBV4-1 combines with J gene TRBJ2-5; D perhaps matches TRBD2 (5 bases). The germline CDR1 and CDR2 sequences are MGHRA and YSYEKL. The CDR3 extends over 14 amino acids. V lost 1 base, J lost 5 bases, and 11 bases lay in between.

This clone showed up just a few times. The V gene is TRBV5-8, the J gene TRBJ1-6; D perhaps matches TRBD1 (6 bases). This CDR3 has 16 residues. Germline V lookup: CDR1 SGHTS, CDR2 YDEGEE. Trimming removed 1 base from V and 7 bases from J, with 15 bases in between. In nucleotides, the CDR3 is TGTGCCAGCAGCTTGAGCACAGGGACGGTAAATTCACCCCTCCACTTT. Protein sequence: CASSLSTGTVNSPLHF.

The sample holds many counts of this clone. CDR3: CASSLFRWRETQYF. CDR3 bases: TGTGCCAGCAGCTTGTTCCGGTGGAGAGAGACCCAGTACTTC. V usage is TRBV5-6 and J usage is TRBJ2-5; D unclear. The ends were cut back, 1 base at V and 4 bases at J, with 11 bases in the middle. In germline, CDR1 is SGHDT, CDR2 YYEEEE. The CDR3 covers 14 residues.

This clone was counted a few times. This chain joins TRBV5-1 and TRBJ2-1; D gene ambiguous. From germline, CDR1 is SGHRS and CDR2 YFSETQ. Trimming removed 3 bases from V and 0 bases from J, with 10 bases in between. This CDR3 contains 15 residues. This CDR3 is CASSSTLSSYNEQFF. The CDR3, as DNA: TGCGCCAGCAGCTCCACATTGAGCTCCTACAATGAGCAGTTCTTC. Looking up the rest from reference TRBV5-1 and TRBJ2-1 gives the full variable domain: KAGVTQTPRYLIKTRGQQVTLSCSPISGHRSVSWYQQTPGQGLQFLFEYFSETQRNKGNFPGRFSGRQFSNSRSEMNVSTLELGDSALYLCASSSTLSSYNEQFFGPGTRLTVL.

The chain has TRBV7-8 and TRBJ1-4; D is uncertain. Per germline, CDR1 SGHVS and CDR2 FQNEAQ. This CDR3 is 14 amino acids long. The ends were cut back, 5 bases at V and 7 bases at J, with 14 bases in the middle. Here the CDR3 DNA reads TGTGCCAGCAGCCGAACAGATTCCGCTGAAAAACTGTTTTTT. This codes for CASSRTDSAEKLFF.

This clone was counted a few times. V gene TRBV9 combines with J gene TRBJ2-1, with TRBD2 matching 10 bases. The germline V gene encodes CDR1 SGDLS and CDR2 YYNGEE. J gave up 6 bases and V 3 bases, and 6 bases lay outside the gene matches. This CDR3 comprises 15 residues. The CDR3: CASSAPGLASNEQFF. CDR3 in DNA: TGTGCCAGCAGCGCACCGGGACTAGCGAGCAATGAGCAGTTCTTC.

This clone has at least ten counts. This sequence joins TRBV4-3 and TRBJ1-4; 7 nucleotides agree with TRBD1. The CDR3 is made up of 18 amino acids. The V gene's germline CDR1 is LGHNA and CDR2 YSLEER. J was trimmed by 0 bases and V by 3 bases; bases with no gene match: 10. The CDR3 here is CASSQVDRASATNEKLFF. The CDR3 DNA sequence: TGCGCCAGCAGCCAGGTCGACAGGGCGTCAGCAACTAATGAAAAACTGTTTTTT.

The chain recombines TRBV9 with TRBJ2-7, with D maybe TRBD1 (5 bases). Between the trimmed V and J ends, which lost 4 bases and 3 bases, there was a span of 17 bases. The CDR3 runs to 15 residues. Germline V gene lookup returns CDR1 SGDLS and CDR2 YYNGEE. CDR3 DNA sequence: TGTGCCAGCAGCCCAGCGCTCCGGCAGGGCTACGAGCAGTACTTC. Protein sequence: CASSPALRQGYEQYF.

In DNA form, the CDR3 reads TGTGCCTGGAGTGTATCATCGCCAGGGAGGGGTTCGGCTTTCTTT. It is translated as CAWSVSSPGRGSAFF. The chain has TRBV30 and TRBJ1-1; tentative D call: TRBD1 (5 bases). The CDR3 totals 15 residues. Germline assignment: CDR1 GTSNPN and CDR2 SVGIG (reference sequence). The V end lost 0 bases, the J end lost 11 bases, and 22 bases lay between the germline ends.

The rearrangement joins TRBV9 to TRBJ1-3; maybe TRBD1 (6 bases). V lost 0 bases and J lost 0, with 13 bases in between. The CDR3 runs to 17 residues. The germline V gene encodes CDR1 SGDLS and CDR2 YYNGEE. DNA for the CDR3: TGTGCCAGCAGCGTAGCAGGGGTGAAAGGCTCTGGAAACACCATATATTTT. Encoded protein: CASSVAGVKGSGNTIYF.

J is TRBJ2-2 and V is TRBV7-2; tentative D call: TRBD1 (6 bases). V was clipped by 5 bases and J by 5 bases, with 9 bases between them. CDR1 is SGHTA, CDR2 FQGNSA, per germline. This CDR3 spans 13 amino acids. This CDR3 reads CASSIQGTGELFF. The CDR3, as DNA: TGTGCCAGCAGCATACAGGGTACCGGGGAGCTGTTTTTT.

This clone was counted between two and nine times. The chain uses TRBV5-1 and TRBJ2-7; D is unclear. With 0 bases removed from V and 2 bases from J, the gap between germline ends came to 12 bases. The CDR3 totals 15 residues. In germline, CDR1 is SGHRS, CDR2 YFSETQ. The CDR3 nucleotides are TGCGCCAGCAGCTTGGTCTTGGATTCCGCCTACGAGCAGTACTTC. Its translation is CASSLVLDSAYEQYF.

The chain has TRBV9 and TRBJ1-6, with 8 bases that match TRBD1. V shed 3 bases and J 5 bases; nucleotides not matched to a gene: 7. Germline V lookup: CDR1 SGDLS, CDR2 YYNGEE. The CDR3 runs to 16 residues. The CDR3 nucleotides are TGTGCCAGCAGCGGAACAGGGGGGAACGATAATTCACCCCTCCACTTT. It encodes CASSGTGGNDNSPLHF.

The V and J genes are TRBV14 and TRBJ1-2, with D perhaps TRBD1 (6 bases). V was trimmed by 4 bases and J by 2 bases, leaving 14 bases between them. CDR3 length: 15 residues. CDR1 is SGHDN, CDR2 FVKESK, per germline. The CDR3 DNA is TGTGCCAGCAGCCTCGGACAGTGGATAAACTATGGCTACACCTTC. This translates into CASSLGQWINYGYTF. The whole variable domain, filled in from reference TRBV14 and TRBJ1-2, reads EAGVTQFPSHSVIEKGQTVTLRCDPISGHDNLYWYRRVMGKEIKFLLHFVKESKQDESGMPNNRFLAERTGGTYSTLKVQPAELEDSGVYFCASSLGQWINYGYTFGSGTRLTVV.